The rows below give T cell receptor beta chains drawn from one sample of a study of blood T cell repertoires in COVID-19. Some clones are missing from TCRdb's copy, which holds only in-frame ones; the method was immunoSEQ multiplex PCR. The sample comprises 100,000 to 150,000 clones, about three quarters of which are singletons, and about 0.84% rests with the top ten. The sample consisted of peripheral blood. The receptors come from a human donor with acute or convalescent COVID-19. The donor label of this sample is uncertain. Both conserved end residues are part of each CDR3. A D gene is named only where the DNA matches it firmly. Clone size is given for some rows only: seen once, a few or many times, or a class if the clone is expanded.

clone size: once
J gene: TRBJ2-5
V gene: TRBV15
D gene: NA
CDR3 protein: CATSREQAPGETQYF
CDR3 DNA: TGTGCCACCAGCAGAGAACAGGCCCCAGGGGAGACCCAGTACTTC

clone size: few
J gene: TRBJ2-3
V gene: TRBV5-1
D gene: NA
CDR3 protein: CASSLAMAGAADTQYF
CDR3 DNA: TGCGCCAGCAGCTTGGCCATGGCGGGGGCTGCAGATACGCAGTATTTT

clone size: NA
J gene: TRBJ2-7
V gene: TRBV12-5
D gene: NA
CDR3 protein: CASGLGGYYEQYF
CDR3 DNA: TGTGCTAGTGGTTTGGGCGGCTACTACGAGCAGTACTTC

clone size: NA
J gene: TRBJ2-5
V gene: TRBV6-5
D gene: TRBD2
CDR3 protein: CASSGGNRETQYF
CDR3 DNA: TGTGCCAGCAGCGGGGGGAATCGCGAGACCCAGTACTTC

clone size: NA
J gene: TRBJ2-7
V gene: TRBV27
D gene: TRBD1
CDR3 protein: CASSLRDRGYEQYF
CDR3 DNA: TGTGCCAGCAGTTTAAGGGACAGGGGTTACGAGCAGTACTTC

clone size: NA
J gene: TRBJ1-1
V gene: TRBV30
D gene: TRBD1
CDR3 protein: CAWSATGLEAFF
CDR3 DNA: TGTGCCTGGAGTGCGACAGGGCTTGAAGCTTTCTTT

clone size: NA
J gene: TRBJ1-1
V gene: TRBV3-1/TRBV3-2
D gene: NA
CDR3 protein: CASSVSAQGQAFF
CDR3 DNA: TGTGCCAGCAGCGTTTCAGCGCAGGGCCAAGCTTTCTTT

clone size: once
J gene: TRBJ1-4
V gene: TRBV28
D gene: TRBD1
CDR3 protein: CASSPGQGLGKLFF
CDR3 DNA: TGTGCCAGCAGTCCGGGACAGGGGTTGGGAAAACTGTTTTTT

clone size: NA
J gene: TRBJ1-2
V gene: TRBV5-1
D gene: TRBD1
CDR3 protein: CASSTGQGNYGYTF
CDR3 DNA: TGCGCCAGCAGCACGGGACAGGGCAACTATGGCTACACCTTC

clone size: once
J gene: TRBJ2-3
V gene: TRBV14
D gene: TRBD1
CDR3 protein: CASSHRDRGTYLFSTDTQYF
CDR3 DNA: TGTGCCAGCAGCCACCGGGACAGGGGGACATATCTTTTTAGCACAGATACGCAGTATTTT

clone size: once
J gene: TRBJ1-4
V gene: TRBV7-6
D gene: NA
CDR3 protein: CASSLGSGARGKLFF
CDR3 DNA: TGTGCCAGCAGCTTAGGTTCAGGGGCCCGGGGAAAACTGTTTTTT

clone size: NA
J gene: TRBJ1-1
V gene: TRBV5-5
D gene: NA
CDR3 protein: CASSRTENTEAFF
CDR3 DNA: TGTGCCAGCAGCAGGACAGAGAACACTGAAGCTTTCTTT

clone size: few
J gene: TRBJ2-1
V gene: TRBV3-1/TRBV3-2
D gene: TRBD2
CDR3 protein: CASSLLGGGVYNEQFF
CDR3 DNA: TGTGCCAGCAGTCTACTGGGCGGGGGGGTATACAATGAGCAGTTCTTC

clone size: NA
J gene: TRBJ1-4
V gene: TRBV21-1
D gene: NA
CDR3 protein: CASSQQGAGEKLFF
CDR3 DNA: TGTGCCAGCAGCCAACAGGGGGCGGGTGAAAAACTGTTTTTT

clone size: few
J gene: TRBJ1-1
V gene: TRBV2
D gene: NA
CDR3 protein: CASSNRENTEAFF
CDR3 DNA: TGTGCCAGCAGTAACAGGGAGAACACTGAAGCTTTCTTT

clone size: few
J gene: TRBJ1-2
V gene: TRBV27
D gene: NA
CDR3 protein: CASSPLRAAGNYGYTF
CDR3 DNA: TGTGCCAGCAGTCCGTTAAGAGCAGCAGGGAACTATGGCTACACCTTC

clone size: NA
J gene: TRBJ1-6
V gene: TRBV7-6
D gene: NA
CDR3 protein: CASSLSNSPLHF
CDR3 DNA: TGTGCCAGCAGCTTGAGCAATTCACCCCTCCACTTT

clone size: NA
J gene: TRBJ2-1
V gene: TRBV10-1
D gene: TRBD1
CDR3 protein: CASSNQGQGAFSSSYNEQFF
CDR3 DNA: TGCGCCAGCAGCAACCAAGGACAGGGGGCCTTTTCTAGCTCCTACAATGAGCAGTTCTTC

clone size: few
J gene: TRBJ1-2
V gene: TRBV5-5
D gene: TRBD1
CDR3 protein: CASSPDRGVEGYTF
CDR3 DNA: TGTGCCAGCAGCCCCGACAGGGGGGTGGAGGGCTACACCTTC

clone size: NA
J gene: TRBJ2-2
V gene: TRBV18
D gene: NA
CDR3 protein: CASSLSATGEKTGELFF
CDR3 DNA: TGTGCCAGCTCACTTAGTGCGACAGGTGAAAAGACCGGGGAGCTGTTTTTT

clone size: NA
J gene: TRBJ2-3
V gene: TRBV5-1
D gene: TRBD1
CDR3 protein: CASSLGHRDSSTDTQYF
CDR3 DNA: TGCGCCAGCAGCTTGGGCCACCGGGACAGTAGCACAGATACGCAGTATTTT

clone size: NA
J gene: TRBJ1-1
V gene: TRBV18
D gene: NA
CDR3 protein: CASSPLPGPNTEAFF
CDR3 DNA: TGTGCCAGCTCACCACTCCCAGGGCCGAACACTGAAGCTTTCTTT